Below are 8 T cell receptor beta chains sequenced from a single sample in a study of control samples from healthy donors and cancer patients. Clones were sequenced by immunoSEQ multiplex PCR, and TCRdb holds only the in-frame ones, with some missing. Counted here are approximately 100,000 clones, almost 85% occurring once; the ten biggest clones make up 2%. Sequenced sample: blood. These receptors came from a man in his sixties in good health.

The chain uses TRBV21-1 and TRBJ2-5. TRBV21-1 constitutes a pseudogene. The CDR3 spans 15 residues. CDR3: CASSKRTAFQETQYF. The CDR3 nucleotides read TGTGCCAGCAGCAAAAGGACGGCCTTTCAAGAGACCCAGTACTTC.

The chain joins TRBV7-6 to TRBJ2-2, with D perhaps TRBD2 (6 bases). CDR1 SGHVS and CDR2 FNYEAQ come from the germline V gene. The CDR3 extends over 15 amino acids. V was pared by 5 bases and J by 7 bases, with 17 bases between. In DNA, the CDR3 is TGTGCCAGCAGCCCAATTGGGGGGATTGGCGGGGAGCTGTTTTTT. Its translation: CASSPIGGIGGELFF.

The V and J genes are TRBV20-1 and TRBJ2-7, with a tentative D call TRBD1 (5 bases). The CDR3 totals 14 residues. Trimming left V 3 bases short and J 5 bases short, with 17 bases between. The germline gives CDR1 DFQATT, CDR2 SNEGSKA (reference sequence). The CDR3 spells CSASGDQGKNEQYF. CDR3 in DNA: TGCAGTGCTAGTGGTGACCAGGGTAAGAACGAGCAGTACTTC.

The V gene is TRBV7-8, the J gene TRBJ2-1; 8 bases agree with TRBD2. In germline, CDR1 is SGHVS, CDR2 FQNEAQ. V lost 5 bases and J lost 9; bases outside the gene matches: 15. This CDR3 region has 16 residues. DNA of the CDR3: TGTGCCAGCAGCCCCCTGTACAGCGGGAGTCTGGGTGAGCAGTTCTTC. Protein sequence: CASSPLYSGSLGEQFF.

This rearrangement joins TRBV4-1 to TRBJ2-5; D remains unclear. The CDR3 length is 14 residues. The germline V gene has CDR1 MGHRA and CDR2 YSYEKL. Trimming left V 0 bases short and J 7 bases short, with 12 bases between. The CDR3 bases are TGCGCCAGCAGCCAAGAGACCCCACCCGGGACCCAGTACTTC. It is translated as CASSQETPPGTQYF.

The V call is TRBV15, the J call TRBJ1-6; perhaps TRBD1 as D (5 bases). CDR1 and CDR2 (germline): LNHNV, YYDKDF (reference sequence). The CDR3 extends over 14 amino acids. V lost 6 bases to trimming and J lost 5 bases, with 11 bases between them. CDR3 coding DNA: TGTGCCACCAGGGTGACAGAGAATAATTCACCCCTCCACTTT. Amino acid sequence: CATRVTENNSPLHF.

The chain recombines TRBV6-5 with TRBJ1-5; no definite D call. V lost 6 bases to trimming and J lost 4 bases, with 16 bases between them. Germline-derived CDR1 and CDR2 are MNHEY and SVGAGI. The CDR3 is 15 residues long. CDR3 sequence: CASSARTPRNQPQHF. CDR3 coding DNA: TGTGCCAGCAGCGCTAGGACTCCCCGAAATCAGCCCCAGCATTTT.

This chain links TRBV2 with TRBJ2-5; 7 nucleotides line up with TRBD2. The ends lost 8 bases at V and 7 bases at J; junction bases unmatched: 13. This CDR3 spans 14 amino acids. The V gene's germline CDR1 is SNHLY and CDR2 FYNNEI. CDR3 amino acids: CASGRGRSEGTQYF. Here the CDR3 DNA reads TGTGCCAGCGGGAGGGGAAGGTCTGAAGGGACCCAGTACTTC.